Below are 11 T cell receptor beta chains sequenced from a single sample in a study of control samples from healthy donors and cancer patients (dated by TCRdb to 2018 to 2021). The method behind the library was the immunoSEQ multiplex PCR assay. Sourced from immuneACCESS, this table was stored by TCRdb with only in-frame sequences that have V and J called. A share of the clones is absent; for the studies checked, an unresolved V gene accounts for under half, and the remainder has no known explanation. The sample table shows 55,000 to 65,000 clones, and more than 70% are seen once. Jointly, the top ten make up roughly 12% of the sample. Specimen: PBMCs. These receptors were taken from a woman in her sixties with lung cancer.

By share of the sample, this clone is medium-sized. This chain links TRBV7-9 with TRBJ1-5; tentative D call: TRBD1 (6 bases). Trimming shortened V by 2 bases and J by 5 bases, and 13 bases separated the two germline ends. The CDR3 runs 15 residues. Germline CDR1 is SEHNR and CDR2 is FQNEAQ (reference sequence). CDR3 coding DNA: TGTGCCAGCAGCTTAACCGCGGGGGGCGATCAGCCCCAGCATTTT. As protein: CASSLTAGGDQPQHF.

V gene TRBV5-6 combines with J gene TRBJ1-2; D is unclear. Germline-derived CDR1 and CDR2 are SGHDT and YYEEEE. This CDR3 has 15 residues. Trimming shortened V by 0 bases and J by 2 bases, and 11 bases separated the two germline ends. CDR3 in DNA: TGTGCCAGCAGCTTGGCCGCAGGACTGAACTATGGCTACACCTTC. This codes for CASSLAAGLNYGYTF.

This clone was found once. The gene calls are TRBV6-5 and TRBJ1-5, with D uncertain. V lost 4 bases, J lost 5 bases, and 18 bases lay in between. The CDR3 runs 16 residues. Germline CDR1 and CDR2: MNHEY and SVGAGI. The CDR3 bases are TGTGCCAGCAGTTCGTCCGGGCGGGGAAATTATCAGCCCCAGCATTTT. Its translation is CASSSSGRGNYQPQHF.

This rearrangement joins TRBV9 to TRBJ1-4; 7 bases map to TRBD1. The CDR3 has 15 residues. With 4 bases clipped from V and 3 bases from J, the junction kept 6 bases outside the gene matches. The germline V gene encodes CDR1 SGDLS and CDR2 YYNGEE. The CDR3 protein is CASSFSGGPNEKLFF. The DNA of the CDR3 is TGTGCCAGCAGCTTCTCAGGGGGACCTAATGAAAAACTGTTTTTT.

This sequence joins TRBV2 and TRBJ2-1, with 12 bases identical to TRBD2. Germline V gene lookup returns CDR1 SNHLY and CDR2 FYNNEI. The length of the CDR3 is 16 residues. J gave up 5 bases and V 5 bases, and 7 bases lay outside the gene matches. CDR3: CASSSRTSGADNEQFF. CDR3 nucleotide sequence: TGTGCCAGCAGTTCCCGGACTAGCGGGGCTGACAATGAGCAGTTCTTC.

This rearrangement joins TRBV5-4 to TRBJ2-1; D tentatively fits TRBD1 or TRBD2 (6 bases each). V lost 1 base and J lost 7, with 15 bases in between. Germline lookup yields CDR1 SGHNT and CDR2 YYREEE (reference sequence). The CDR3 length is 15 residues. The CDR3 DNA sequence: TGTGCCAGCAGCTTGAGGCAGGGGACTGGGAATGAGCAGTTCTTC. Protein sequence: CASSLRQGTGNEQFF.

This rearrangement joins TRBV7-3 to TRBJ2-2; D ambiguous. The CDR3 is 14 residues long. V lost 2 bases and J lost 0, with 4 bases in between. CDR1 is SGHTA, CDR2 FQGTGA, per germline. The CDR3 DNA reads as TGTGCCAGCAGCTTACAGGCGAACACCGGGGAGCTGTTTTTT. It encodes CASSLQANTGELFF.

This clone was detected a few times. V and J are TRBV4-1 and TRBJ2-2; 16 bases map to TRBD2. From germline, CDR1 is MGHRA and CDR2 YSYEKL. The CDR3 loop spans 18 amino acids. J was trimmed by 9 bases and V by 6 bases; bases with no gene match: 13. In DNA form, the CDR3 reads TGCGCCAGCAGGTCGGGACTAGCGGGGGGGCCATACGTGAGGGAGCTGTTTTTT. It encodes CASRSGLAGGPYVRELFF.

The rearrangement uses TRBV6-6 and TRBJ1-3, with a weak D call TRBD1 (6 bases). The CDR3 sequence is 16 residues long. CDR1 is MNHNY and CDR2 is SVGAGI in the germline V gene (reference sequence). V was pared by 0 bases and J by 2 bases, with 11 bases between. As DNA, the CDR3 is TGTGCCAGCAGTTACTCCATAGGACAGACTGGAAACACCATATATTTT. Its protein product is CASSYSIGQTGNTIYF.

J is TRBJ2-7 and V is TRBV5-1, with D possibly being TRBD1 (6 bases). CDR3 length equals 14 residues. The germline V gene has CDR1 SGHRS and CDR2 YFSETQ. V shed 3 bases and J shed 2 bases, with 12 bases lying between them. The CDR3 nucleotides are TGCGCCAGCAGCTCGAGGACAGATGCCTACGAGCAGTACTTC. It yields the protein CASSSRTDAYEQYF.

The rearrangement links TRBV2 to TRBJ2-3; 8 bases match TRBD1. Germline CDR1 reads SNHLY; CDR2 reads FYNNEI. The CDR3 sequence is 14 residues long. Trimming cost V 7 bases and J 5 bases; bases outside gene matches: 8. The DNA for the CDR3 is TGTGCCAGCACTCCTCAGGGGGCCGAAGATACGCAGTATTTT. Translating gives CASTPQGAEDTQYF.